One and the same sample provided the 17 T cell receptor beta chains below, sequenced in a study of human T cells and chemical hapten exposure. Time point in this sample: pre-sensitization, week 0. Stated treatment: therapeutic diphenylcyclopropenone sensitization with weekly scalp DPC. TCRdb re-called the RACE reads with MiXCR, one entry per CDR3 protein. The sample shows 80,000 to 100,000 distinct CDR3 sequences, about 10% of them seen only once. The sequenced sample was whole blood, obtained in connection with sensitization to the hapten diphenylcyclopropenone (DPC). These receptors were taken from a woman aged 60-75 years with alopecia areata. Some clones in this sample may be carry-over from other donors' samples.

This clonotype was observed a handful of times. The chain has TRBV6-5 and TRBJ2-6; D remains unclear. Trimming shortened V by 5 bases and J by 0 bases, and 11 bases separated the two germline ends. Germline V gene sequence: CDR1 MNHEY, CDR2 SVGAGI. This CDR3 region has 16 residues. The CDR3, as DNA: TGTGCCAGCAGTACCGCCTATAACTCTGGGGCCAACGTCCTGACTTTC. The encoded protein is CASSTAYNSGANVLTF.

This clonotype was observed many times. The rearrangement links TRBV5-1 to TRBJ2-7; tentative D call: TRBD2 (6 bases). Trimming took off 4 bases at V and 0 bases at J, with 11 bases between the two ends. Germline-derived CDR1 and CDR2 are SGHRS and YFSETQ. The CDR3 spans 14 residues. The CDR3 is CASSRGGASYEQYF. DNA for the CDR3: TGCGCCAGCAGCCGCGGCGGGGCCTCCTACGAGCAGTACTTC.

There are many counts of this clonotype. The V call is TRBV12-3 or TRBV12-4, the J call TRBJ2-1; 8 nucleotides agree with TRBD1. V dropped 6 bases and J dropped 1; count of bases not matched to a gene: 2. The CDR3 is 14 amino acids. The CDR3 sequence is CASSRQGSYNEQFF. CDR3 DNA: TGTGCCAGCAGCCGACAGGGGTCCTACAATGAGCAGTTCTTC.

This clonotype has at least ten counts. The chain joins TRBV20-1 to TRBJ2-2; 11 bases map to TRBD2. Germline CDR1 and CDR2: DFQATT and SNEGSKA (reference sequence). CDR3 length equals 18 residues. J lost 0 bases, V lost 6 bases, and 12 bases had no gene match. In DNA form, the CDR3 reads TGCAGTGCCTCCGGGCCTAGCGGGGGGCCCGCGAACACCGGGGAGCTGTTTTTT. It is translated as CSASGPSGGPANTGELFF.

This clonotype was found a few times. V gene TRBV27 combines with J gene TRBJ1-1; possible D gene TRBD1, 5 bases. The germline V and J ends were trimmed by 6 bases and 1 base, with 15 bases remaining between them. CDR1 is MNHEY and CDR2 is SMNVEV in the germline V gene (reference sequence). The CDR3 runs to 15 residues. The chain's CDR3 is CASRGRGLRNTEAFF. The CDR3 DNA is TGTGCCAGCAGAGGGCGGGGGTTAAGGAACACTGAAGCTTTCTTT.

This clonotype showed up just a few times. Here the CDR3 reads CASSPGQGAYTEAFF. The CDR3 region has the DNA TGTGCCAGCAGCCCGGGACAGGGGGCTTACACTGAAGCTTTCTTT. The chain carries TRBV3-1 and TRBJ1-1; 12 nucleotides agree with TRBD1. The CDR3 is 15 residues long. Germline V gene data show CDR1 as LGHDT and CDR2 as YNNKEL (reference sequence). V was pared by 4 bases and J by 3 bases, with 3 bases of the junction left unmatched.

The V and J genes are TRBV11-2 and TRBJ1-4; D might be TRBD1 (6 bases). V dropped 8 bases and J dropped 3 bases, with 19 bases sitting between them. CDR3 size: 16 residues. Germline loops: CDR1 SGHAT, CDR2 FQNNGV. The CDR3: CASSRGQVPANEKLFF. In nucleotides, the CDR3 is TGTGCCAGCTCACGGGGGCAGGTACCGGCTAATGAAAAACTGTTTTTT.

Ten or more counts support this clonotype. This chain connects TRBV12-3 or TRBV12-4 to TRBJ2-2, with TRBD1 matching 8 bases. J lost 5 bases, V lost 6 bases, and 5 bases had no gene match. CDR3 length equals 14 residues. CDR3: CASSPQGGTGELFF. Here the CDR3 DNA reads TGTGCCAGCAGCCCACAGGGGGGAACCGGGGAGCTGTTTTTT.

This clonotype showed up just a few times. The chain links TRBV2 to TRBJ2-7; D could derive from TRBD1 or TRBD2 (6 bases each). The CDR3 totals 13 residues. V shed 6 bases and J shed 7 bases, with 16 bases lying between them. Germline V CDR1 and CDR2: SNHLY, FYNNEI. The CDR3 reads CASSRGGTGEQYF. The CDR3 nucleotides are TGTGCCAGCAGCAGAGGGGGGACGGGAGAGCAGTACTTC.

This clonotype was picked up many times. The genes are TRBV9 and TRBJ1-1; D unresolved. This CDR3 has 15 residues. V was trimmed by 0 bases and J by 3 bases, leaving 12 bases between them. The germline CDR1 and CDR2 sequences are SGDLS and YYNGEE. CDR3 DNA: TGTGCCAGCAGCGTAGCGGCAGACATGTACACTGAAGCTTTCTTT. Residues: CASSVAADMYTEAFF.

This clonotype has only a few counts. Here the CDR3 reads CASSPGGGGNHEQYF. Written as DNA, the CDR3 is TGTGCCAGCAGCCCAGGCGGCGGGGGGAACCACGAGCAGTACTTC. The chain couples TRBV4-2 to TRBJ2-7, with 8 bases fitting TRBD2. CDR3 length: 15 amino acids. After removal of 4 bases from V and 5 bases from J, the junction contained 10 bases not matched to a gene. The germline V gene encodes CDR1 LGHNA and CDR2 YNFKEQ.

V is TRBV6-5 and J is TRBJ2-3; 11 bases agree with TRBD2. The CDR3 is 15 amino acids. J lost 7 bases, V lost 6 bases, and 9 bases had no gene match. Germline assignment: CDR1 MNHEY and CDR2 SVGAGI. CDR3 sequence (DNA): TGTGCCAGCAGCTCCGGGCTAGCGGGGGGAAATACGCAGTATTTT. It yields the protein CASSSGLAGGNTQYF.

The chain employs TRBV2 and TRBJ1-4; the match to TRBD1 covers 7 bases. V gave up 6 bases and J gave up 4 bases; unmatched junction bases: 8. The CDR3 spans 15 residues. The germline CDR1 and CDR2 sequences are SNHLY and FYNNEI. Here the CDR3 DNA reads TGTGCCAGCAGGGAAACGGGACAGCGTAATGAAAAACTGTTTTTT. It specifies CASRETGQRNEKLFF.

There are many counts of this clonotype. This rearrangement joins TRBV7-9 to TRBJ2-7; a weak D match, TRBD2 (5 bases). Deletions cut 7 bases from V and 6 bases from J, with 16 bases between. CDR3 length: 13 residues. Germline V gives CDR1 SEHNR, CDR2 FQNEAQ (reference sequence). The CDR3 bases are TGTGCCAGCACCTCCGGCGGGTGGGGCGAGCAGTACTTC. It encodes CASTSGGWGEQYF. Supplemented by reference TRBV7-9 and TRBJ2-7, the full variable domain reads DTGVSQNPRHKITKRGQNVTFRCDPISEHNRLYWYRQTLGQGPEFLTYFQNEAQLEKSRLLSDRFSAERPKGSFSTLEIQRTEQGDSAMYLCASTSGGWGEQYFGPGTRLTVT.

V is TRBV20-1 and J is TRBJ2-5; 8 positions match TRBD2. In germline, CDR1 is DFQATT, CDR2 SNEGSKA (reference sequence). The ends lost 0 bases at V and 5 bases at J; junction bases unmatched: 8. CDR3 length: 15 residues. CDR3 residues: CSARDLGLASETQYF. DNA for the CDR3: TGCAGTGCTAGAGATCTAGGACTAGCCAGCGAGACCCAGTACTTC.

Many counts were recorded for this clonotype. This chain links TRBV20-1 with TRBJ1-2; D call uncertain. This CDR3 spans 13 amino acids. V was shortened by 3 bases and J by 4 bases, with 12 bases between the two germline ends. Per germline, CDR1 DFQATT and CDR2 SNEGSKA (reference sequence). Written as DNA, the CDR3 is TGCAGTGCTAGGGTCCAGCCGACCTATGGCTACACCTTC. Protein product: CSARVQPTYGYTF.

This clonotype was observed at least ten times. The CDR3 nucleotides read TGTGCCAGCAGTTACCAGACAGGATGGGGGGAGACCCAGTACTTC. It is translated as CASSYQTGWGETQYF. This sequence joins TRBV6-6 and TRBJ2-5; D might be TRBD1 (6 bases). This CDR3 has 15 residues. V was clipped by 2 bases and J by 5 bases, with 15 bases between them. The germline CDR1 and CDR2 sequences are MNHNY and SVGAGI (reference sequence).